This TCR beta chain derives from a study of identical twins. Each CDR3 protein gets one entry after TCRdb re-called the 5' RACE reads with MiXCR. The sample carries more than 1.5 million distinct CDR3 sequences, more than 30% recorded once. This clonotype was picked up a small number of times. Its antigen is undetermined. Trimming cost V 6 bases and J 1 base, with 12 bases left between them. This CDR3 is 14 amino acids long. Germline V gene sequence: CDR1 MGHRA, CDR2 YSYEKL. Study findings and constraints: Part of the zero-insertion signal could reflect confounding by invariant MAIT and iNKT cells. Fewer insertions marked abundant cord blood beta clonotypes; young adult naive trended weakly, memory not at all.

Healthy Caucasian donors formed the entire cohort. V usage is TRBV4-1 and J usage is TRBJ1-1, with D perhaps matching TRBD1 (6 bases). This TCR came from a newborn girl in good health. Sequencing used cord blood. Written as DNA, the CDR3 is TGCGCCAGCAGGCGGACAGTAACGAACACTGAAGCTTTCTTT. Amino acid sequence: CASRRTVTNTEAFF.